This T cell receptor beta chain was found in a study of siplizumab effects on memory and regulatory T cells. Generated by immunoSEQ multiplex PCR, the TCRdb table keeps only in-frame clones and is missing some. The sample has approximately 84,000 clones, 85% to 95% seen once. CDR3 length: 14 residues. Per the germline V gene, CDR1 is ENHRY and CDR2 is SYGVKD. Comment on this clone: Its matching antigen is unknown.

Study-wide results and limits: Researchers could not give a naive or memory phenotype to roughly 80-97% of proliferating CD4+ or CD8+ clones. Confirmatory evidence of suppressive function in proliferating siplizumab-culture Tregs was not obtained.

This TCR came from a human donor in good health. The chain uses TRBV10-3 and TRBJ2-5, with TRBD1 matching over 10 bases. The tail of the sequence fits TRBJ2-7 better, so the J call may be wrong. Sequencing used CD8+ T cells sorted from blood. Here the CDR3 DNA reads TGTGCCACCAAATCGGGGACAGGGGTTCACGAGCAGTACTTC. Protein product: CATKSGTGVHEQYF.